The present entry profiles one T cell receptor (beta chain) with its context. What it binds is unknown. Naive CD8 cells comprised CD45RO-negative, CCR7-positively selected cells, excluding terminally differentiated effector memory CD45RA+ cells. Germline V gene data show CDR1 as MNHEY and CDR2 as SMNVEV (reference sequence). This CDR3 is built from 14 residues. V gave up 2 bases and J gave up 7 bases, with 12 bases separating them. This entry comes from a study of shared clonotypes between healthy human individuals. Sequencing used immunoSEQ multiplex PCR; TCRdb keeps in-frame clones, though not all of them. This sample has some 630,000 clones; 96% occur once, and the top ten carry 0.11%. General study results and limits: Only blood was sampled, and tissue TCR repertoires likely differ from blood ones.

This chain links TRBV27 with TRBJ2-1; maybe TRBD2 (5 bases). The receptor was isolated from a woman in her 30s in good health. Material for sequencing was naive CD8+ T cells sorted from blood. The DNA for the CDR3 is TGTGCCAGCAGTTTAGCCGGGATCGGGAATGAGCAGTTCTTC. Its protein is CASSLAGIGNEQFF.